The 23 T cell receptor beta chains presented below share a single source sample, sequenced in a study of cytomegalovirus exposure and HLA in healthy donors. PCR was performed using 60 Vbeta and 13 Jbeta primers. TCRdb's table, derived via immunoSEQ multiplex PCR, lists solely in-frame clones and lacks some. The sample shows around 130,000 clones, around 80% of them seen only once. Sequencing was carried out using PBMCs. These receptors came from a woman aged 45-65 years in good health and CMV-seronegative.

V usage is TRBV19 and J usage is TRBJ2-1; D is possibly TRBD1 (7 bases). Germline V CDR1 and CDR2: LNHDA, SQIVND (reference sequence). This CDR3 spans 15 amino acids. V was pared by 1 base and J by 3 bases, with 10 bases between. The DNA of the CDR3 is TGTGCCAGTAGTATAGGGAGGGACAGCTACAATGAGCAGTTCTTC. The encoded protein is CASSIGRDSYNEQFF.

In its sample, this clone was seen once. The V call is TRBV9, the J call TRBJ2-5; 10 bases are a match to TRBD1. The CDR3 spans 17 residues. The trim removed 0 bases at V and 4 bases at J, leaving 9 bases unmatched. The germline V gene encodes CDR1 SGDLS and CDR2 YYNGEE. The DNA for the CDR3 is TGTGCCAGCAGCGTAGGACCCGGGACAGGGGTTGGAGAGACCCAGTACTTC. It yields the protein CASSVGPGTGVGETQYF.

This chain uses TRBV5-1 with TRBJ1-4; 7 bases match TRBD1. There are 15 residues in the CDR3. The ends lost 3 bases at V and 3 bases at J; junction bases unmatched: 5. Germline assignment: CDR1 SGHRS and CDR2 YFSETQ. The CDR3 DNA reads TGCGCCAGCAGCTCTGAGACAGGGCCTAATGAAAAACTGTTTTTT. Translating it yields CASSSETGPNEKLFF.

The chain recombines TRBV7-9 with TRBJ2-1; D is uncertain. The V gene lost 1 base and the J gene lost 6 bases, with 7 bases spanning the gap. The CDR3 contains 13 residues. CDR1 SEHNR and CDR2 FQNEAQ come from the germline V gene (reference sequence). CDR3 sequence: CASSLGALNEQFF. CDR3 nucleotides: TGTGCCAGCAGCTTAGGGGCTCTCAATGAGCAGTTCTTC. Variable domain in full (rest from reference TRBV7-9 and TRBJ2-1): DTGVSQNPRHKITKRGQNVTFRCDPISEHNRLYWYRQTLGQGPEFLTYFQNEAQLEKSRLLSDRFSAERPKGSFSTLEIQRTEQGDSAMYLCASSLGALNEQFFGPGTRLTVL.

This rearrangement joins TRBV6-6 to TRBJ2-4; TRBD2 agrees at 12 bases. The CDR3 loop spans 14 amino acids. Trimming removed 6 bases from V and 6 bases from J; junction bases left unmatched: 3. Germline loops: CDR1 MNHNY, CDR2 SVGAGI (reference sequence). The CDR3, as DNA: TGTGCCAGCAGACAGACTAGCGGGGGAAACATTCAGTACTTC. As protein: CASRQTSGGNIQYF.

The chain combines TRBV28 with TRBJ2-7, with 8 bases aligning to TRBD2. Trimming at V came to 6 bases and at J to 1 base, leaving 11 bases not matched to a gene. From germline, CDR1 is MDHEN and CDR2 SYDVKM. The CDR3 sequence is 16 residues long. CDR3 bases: TGTGCCAGCAGGGTTCTAGCGGGCTCTTCTTCCTACGAGCAGTACTTC. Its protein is CASRVLAGSSSYEQYF.

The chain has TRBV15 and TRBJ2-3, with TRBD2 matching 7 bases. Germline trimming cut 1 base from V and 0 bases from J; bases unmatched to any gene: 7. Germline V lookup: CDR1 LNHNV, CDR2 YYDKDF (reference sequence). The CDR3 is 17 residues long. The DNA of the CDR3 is TGTGCCACCAGCAGAGGGGAGGGGCTCTCTAGCACAGATACGCAGTATTTT. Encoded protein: CATSRGEGLSSTDTQYF.

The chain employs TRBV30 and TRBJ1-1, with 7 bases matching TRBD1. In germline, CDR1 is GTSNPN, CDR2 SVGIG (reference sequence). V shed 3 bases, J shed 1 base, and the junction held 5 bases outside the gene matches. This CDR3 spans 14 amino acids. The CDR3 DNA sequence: TGTGCCTGGAGCAGGGACAGAAAGAACACTGAAGCTTTCTTT. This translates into CAWSRDRKNTEAFF.

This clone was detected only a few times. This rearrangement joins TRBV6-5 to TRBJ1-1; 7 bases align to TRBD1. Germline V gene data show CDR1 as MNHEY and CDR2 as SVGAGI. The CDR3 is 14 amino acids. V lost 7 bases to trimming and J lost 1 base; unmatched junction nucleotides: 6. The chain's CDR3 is CASTQQGTNTEAFF. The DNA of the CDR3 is TGTGCCAGCACCCAACAGGGGACGAACACTGAAGCTTTCTTT.

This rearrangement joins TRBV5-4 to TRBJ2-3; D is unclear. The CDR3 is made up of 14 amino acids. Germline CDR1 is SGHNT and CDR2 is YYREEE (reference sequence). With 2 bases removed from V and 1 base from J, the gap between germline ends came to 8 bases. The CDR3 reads CASSFDMGTDTQYF. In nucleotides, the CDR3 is TGTGCCAGCAGCTTCGACATGGGCACAGATACGCAGTATTTT.

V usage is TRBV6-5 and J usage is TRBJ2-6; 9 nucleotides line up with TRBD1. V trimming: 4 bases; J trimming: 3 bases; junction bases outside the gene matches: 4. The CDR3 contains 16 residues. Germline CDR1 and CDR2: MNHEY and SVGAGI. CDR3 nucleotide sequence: TGTGCCAGCAGTTTGGGACAGGGAGGTGGGGCCAACGTCCTGACTTTC. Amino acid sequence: CASSLGQGGGANVLTF.

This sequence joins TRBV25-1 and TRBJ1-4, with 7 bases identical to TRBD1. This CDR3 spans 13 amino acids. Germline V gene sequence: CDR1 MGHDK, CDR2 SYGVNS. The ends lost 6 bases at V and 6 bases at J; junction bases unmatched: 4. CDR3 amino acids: CASRGQSDEKLFF. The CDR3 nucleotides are TGTGCCAGCAGGGGACAGTCCGATGAAAAACTGTTTTTT.

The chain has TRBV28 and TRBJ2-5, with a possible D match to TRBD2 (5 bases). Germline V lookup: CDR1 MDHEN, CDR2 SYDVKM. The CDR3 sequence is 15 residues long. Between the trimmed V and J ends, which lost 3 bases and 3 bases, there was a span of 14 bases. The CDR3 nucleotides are TGTGCCAGCAGTTTCAGAGGGATTGGGAAAGAGACCCAGTACTTC. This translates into CASSFRGIGKETQYF.

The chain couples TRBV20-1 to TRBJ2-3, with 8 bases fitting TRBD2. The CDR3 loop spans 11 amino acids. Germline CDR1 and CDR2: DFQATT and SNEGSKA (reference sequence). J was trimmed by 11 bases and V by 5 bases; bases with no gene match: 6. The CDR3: CSASPAGEQYF. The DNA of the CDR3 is TGCAGTGCTTCACCAGCGGGAGAGCAGTATTTT.

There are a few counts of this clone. CDR3 loop: CASSWRAGPEAFF. CDR3 coding DNA: TGTGCCAGCAGCTGGAGGGCCGGGCCTGAAGCTTTCTTT. The J gene is TRBJ1-1, the V gene TRBV5-8; unclear D gene. This CDR3 has 13 residues. CDR1 is SGHTS, CDR2 YDEGEE, per germline. Trimming pared 3 bases from V and 6 bases from J, leaving 12 bases between.

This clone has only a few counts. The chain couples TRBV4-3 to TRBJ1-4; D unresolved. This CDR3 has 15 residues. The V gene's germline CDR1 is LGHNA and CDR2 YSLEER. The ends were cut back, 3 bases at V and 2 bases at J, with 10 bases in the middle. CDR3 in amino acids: CASSHDIRTNEKLFF. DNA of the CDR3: TGCGCCAGCAGCCATGACATCCGGACTAATGAAAAACTGTTTTTT.

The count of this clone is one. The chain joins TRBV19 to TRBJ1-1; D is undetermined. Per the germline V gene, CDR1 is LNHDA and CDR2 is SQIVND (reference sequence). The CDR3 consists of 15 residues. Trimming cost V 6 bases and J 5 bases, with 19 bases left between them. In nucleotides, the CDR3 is TGTGCCAGTAGCTCCCCCGGTGATCGGAGGACTGAAGCTTTCTTT. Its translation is CASSSPGDRRTEAFF.

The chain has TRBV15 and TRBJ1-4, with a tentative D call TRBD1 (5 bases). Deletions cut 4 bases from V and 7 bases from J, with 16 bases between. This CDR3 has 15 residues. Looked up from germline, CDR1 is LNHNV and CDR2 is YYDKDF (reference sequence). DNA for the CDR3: TGTGCCACCAGCACCACCCGGGGGTTGGGTGAAAAACTGTTTTTT. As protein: CATSTTRGLGEKLFF.

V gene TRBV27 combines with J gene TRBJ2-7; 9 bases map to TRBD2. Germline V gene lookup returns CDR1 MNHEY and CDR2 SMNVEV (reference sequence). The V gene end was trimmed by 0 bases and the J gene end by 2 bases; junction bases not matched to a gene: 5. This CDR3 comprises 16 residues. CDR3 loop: CASSLSGVAGAYEQYF. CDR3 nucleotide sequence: TGTGCCAGCAGTTTATCCGGAGTAGCGGGAGCCTACGAGCAGTACTTC.

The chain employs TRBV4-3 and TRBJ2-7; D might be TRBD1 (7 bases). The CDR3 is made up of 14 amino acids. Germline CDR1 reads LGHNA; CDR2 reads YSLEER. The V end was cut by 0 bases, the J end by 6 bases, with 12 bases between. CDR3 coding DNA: TGCGCCAGCAGCCAAGACAGGGGGAGGTGCGAGCAGTACTTC. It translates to CASSQDRGRCEQYF.

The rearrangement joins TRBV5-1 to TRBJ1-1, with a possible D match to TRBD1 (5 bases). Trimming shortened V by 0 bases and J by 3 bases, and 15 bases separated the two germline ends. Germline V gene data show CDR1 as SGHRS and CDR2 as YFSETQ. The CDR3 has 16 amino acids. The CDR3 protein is CASSLGGALLDTEAFF. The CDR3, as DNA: TGCGCCAGCAGCTTGGGGGGCGCATTATTGGACACTGAAGCTTTCTTT.

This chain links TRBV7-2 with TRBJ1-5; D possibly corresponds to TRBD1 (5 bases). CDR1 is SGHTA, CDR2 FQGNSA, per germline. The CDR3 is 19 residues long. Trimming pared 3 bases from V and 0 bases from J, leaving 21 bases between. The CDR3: CASSLSAGQGRYSNQPQHF. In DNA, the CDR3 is TGTGCCAGCAGCTTGTCGGCCGGCCAGGGCCGATATAGCAATCAGCCCCAGCATTTT.

The chain's CDR3 is CASSTMTAKSEAFF. CDR3 bases: TGTGCCAGCAGCACGATGACAGCAAAATCTGAAGCTTTCTTT. This chain uses TRBV7-2 with TRBJ1-1, with a tentative D call TRBD1 (5 bases). CDR3 length: 14 amino acids. Deletions cut 5 bases from V and 6 bases from J, with 16 bases between. CDR1 is SGHTA, CDR2 FQGNSA, per germline.